This TCR beta chain is drawn from a study of T cells in Graves' hyperthyroidism and ophthalmopathy. In the study overall: Peripheral blood was taken when the disease was first diagnosed, before any treatment began.

Lactation, pregnancy, other autoimmune disease or uncontrolled infection led to exclusion of patients. Diagnoses used clinical symptoms, serum thyroxine and TRAb, thyroid ultrasound and orbital computed tomography. Study outcomes and limitations: Blood also held most thyroid clonotypes expanded beyond 0.001.

The CDR3 regions of TCR beta were amplified from RNA transcripts. During a first-round RT-PCR of the TCR CDR3, the HTBI primer set was used. TCRdb redid the calling of the multiplex PCR reads with MiXCR, one entry per CDR3 protein. The repertoire holds a few hundred thousand distinct CDR3 sequences, with approximately 18% as singletons. V shed 5 bases and J 0 bases; nucleotides not matched to a gene: 6. Germline CDR1 reads MNHNS; CDR2 reads SASEGT. This CDR3 region has 16 residues. Remarks on this clonotype: Its antigen is as yet unknown.

The sample comprised blood. The chain has TRBV6-1 and TRBJ1-4; 7 positions match TRBD1. This TCR was sampled from a man between 18 and 29 years old with Graves' ophthalmopathy. The chain's CDR3 is CASSRDSPATNEKLFF. Here the CDR3 DNA reads TGTGCCAGCAGTCGGGACAGCCCTGCAACTAATGAAAAACTGTTTTTT.